The 14 T cell receptor beta chains below come from one sample, sequenced in a study of T cell repertoires in ileal Crohn's disease. Assay used: immunoSEQ multiplex PCR; TCRdb lists only in-frame clones, some missing. The sample has thousands of clones; around 70% are singletons. Documented time point: neoterminal ileum biopsy at postoperative endoscopy, about 6 months after surgery. Sample: ileal tissue. The source is an adult with Crohn's disease.

This sequence joins TRBV5-1 and TRBJ2-2; TRBD2 matches 8 bases. The CDR3 covers 17 residues. Germline assignment: CDR1 SGHRS and CDR2 YFSETQ. V dropped 5 bases and J dropped 2; count of bases not matched to a gene: 11. CDR3 bases: TGCGCCAGCAGTCATCAACGGCGGGGGGAAAACACCGGGGAGCTGTTTTTT. Its protein product is CASSHQRRGENTGELFF.

This clone turned up a few times. This rearrangement joins TRBV5-1 to TRBJ1-1; 9 bases are shared with TRBD1. Germline V lookup: CDR1 SGHRS, CDR2 YFSETQ. The ends lost 4 bases at V and 1 base at J; junction bases unmatched: 8. The CDR3 covers 16 residues. CDR3 bases: TGCGCCAGCAGCCCCGCGGGACAGGGTTCGAACACTGAAGCTTTCTTT. Translated: CASSPAGQGSNTEAFF.

This chain links TRBV25-1 with TRBJ2-2; 7 nucleotides line up with TRBD1. Trimming removed 5 bases from V and 4 bases from J; junction bases left unmatched: 4. This CDR3 contains 14 residues. From germline, CDR1 is MGHDK and CDR2 SYGVNS. The CDR3 bases are TGTGCCAGCAGTCGGGACAGCCTCACCGGGGAGCTGTTTTTT. Its translation: CASSRDSLTGELFF.

This clone was observed a few times. The rearrangement uses TRBV15 and TRBJ2-1, with a weak D call TRBD1 (5 bases). Trimming removed 5 bases at V and 0 bases at J, with 11 bases between. Germline V CDR1 and CDR2: LNHNV, YYDKDF (reference sequence). CDR3 size: 15 residues. This CDR3 reads CATSLDKSSYNEQFF. CDR3 sequence (DNA): TGTGCCACCAGCCTGGACAAGAGCTCCTACAATGAGCAGTTCTTC.

The chain combines TRBV28 with TRBJ2-1; D not resolved. V lost 3 bases and J lost 0, with 6 bases in between. The CDR3 extends over 14 amino acids. Per germline, CDR1 MDHEN and CDR2 SYDVKM. In DNA form, the CDR3 reads TGTGCCAGCAGTTTCCCCAGCTCCTACAATGAGCAGTTCTTC. Protein sequence: CASSFPSSYNEQFF. Full variable domain (remainder filled in from reference TRBV28 and TRBJ2-1): DVKVTQSSRYLVKRTGEKVFLECVQDMDHENMFWYRQDPGLGLRLIYFSYDVKMKEKGDIPEGYSVSREKKERFSLILESASTNQTSMYLCASSFPSSYNEQFFGPGTRLTVL.

V is TRBV6-1 and J is TRBJ1-2, with 8 bases lining up with TRBD1. The V gene's germline CDR1 is MNHNS and CDR2 SASEGT. This CDR3 comprises 12 residues. Unmatched junction bases numbered 5, after V lost 6 bases and J lost 8 bases. The CDR3 bases are TGTGCCAGCAGCGGGGACAGGTACGGCTACACCTTC. Translated, it gives CASSGDRYGYTF.

V gene TRBV10-3 combines with J gene TRBJ2-7; possible D gene TRBD2, 6 bases. Germline V gene data show CDR1 as ENHRY and CDR2 as SYGVKD. Trimming cost V 2 bases and J 3 bases, with 20 bases left between them. The CDR3 has 17 residues. CDR3 bases: TGTGCCATCAGTGAGGGGAAACAGGACTATTTTTTCTACGAGCAGTACTTC. Its protein is CAISEGKQDYFFYEQYF.

V is TRBV7-2 and J is TRBJ2-1; weak D call: TRBD2 (6 bases). V shed 3 bases and J shed 7 bases, with 13 bases lying between them. Germline lookup yields CDR1 SGHTA and CDR2 FQGNSA. The CDR3 is 14 residues long. The DNA for the CDR3 is TGTGCCAGCAGCTTGACGGGAGAAAGAAATGAGCAGTTCTTC. Amino acids: CASSLTGERNEQFF.

CDR3 coding DNA: TGTGCCAGCAGCCAAGACGGGACAGAGGATTCACCCCTCCACTTT. It codes for CASSQDGTEDSPLHF. The rearrangement joins TRBV4-2 to TRBJ1-6; 7 bases agree with TRBD1. J lost 8 bases, V lost 0 bases, and 4 bases had no gene match. The CDR3 totals 15 residues. Germline values: CDR1 LGHNA, CDR2 YNFKEQ.

The rearrangement joins TRBV30 to TRBJ2-2, with a tentative D call TRBD1 (6 bases). Germline lookup yields CDR1 GTSNPN and CDR2 SVGIG (reference sequence). The CDR3 runs 14 residues. The V end lost 2 bases, the J end lost 4 bases, and 11 bases lay between the germline ends. CDR3 bases: TGTGCCTGGAGTTTTCACAGGGCCACCGGGGAGCTGTTTTTT. It is translated as CAWSFHRATGELFF.

This clone showed up just once. The rearrangement joins TRBV27 to TRBJ1-1; D gene unclear. Germline CDR1 MNHEY, CDR2 SMNVEV (reference sequence). Deletions cut 2 bases from V and 0 bases from J, with 7 bases between. The CDR3 is 14 residues long. The CDR3 region has the DNA TGTGCCAGCAGTTTAAGGAGCATGAACACTGAAGCTTTCTTT. Its translation: CASSLRSMNTEAFF.

The chain recombines TRBV12-5 with TRBJ2-7; D is ambiguous. V was trimmed by 9 bases and J by 3 bases, leaving 12 bases between them. The CDR3 covers 12 residues. Germline loops: CDR1 LGHNT, CDR2 FRNRAP. CDR3 nucleotide sequence: TGTGCTAGCTCCGGTATAAACTACGAGCAGTACTTC. Amino acid sequence: CASSGINYEQYF. The full variable domain, rest sourced from reference TRBV12-5 and TRBJ2-7, is DARVTQTPRHKVTEMGQEVTMRCQPILGHNTVFWYRQTMMQGLELLAYFRNRAPLDDSGMPKDRFSAEMPDATLATLKIQPSEPRDSAVYFCASSGINYEQYFGPGTRLTVT.

This clone is categorized as medium-sized. The chain uses TRBV10-1 and TRBJ2-1; D might be TRBD1 (6 bases). This CDR3 spans 14 amino acids. From germline, CDR1 is WNHNN and CDR2 SYGVQD (reference sequence). The V and J ends lost 2 bases and 9 bases respectively, with 14 bases between them. The CDR3 DNA reads as TGCGCCAGCAGTGAGCGACAGGCGTTTGGTGAGCAGTTCTTC. Residues: CASSERQAFGEQFF.

The gene calls are TRBV7-8 and TRBJ2-2, with D possibly TRBD2 on 5 matching bases. V dropped 2 bases and J dropped 6 bases, with 7 bases sitting between them. The CDR3 is 13 amino acids. Germline CDR1 is SGHVS and CDR2 is FQNEAQ. The CDR3 spells CASSLRESGELFF. The CDR3 DNA reads as TGTGCCAGCAGCTTACGGGAATCCGGGGAGCTGTTTTTT.